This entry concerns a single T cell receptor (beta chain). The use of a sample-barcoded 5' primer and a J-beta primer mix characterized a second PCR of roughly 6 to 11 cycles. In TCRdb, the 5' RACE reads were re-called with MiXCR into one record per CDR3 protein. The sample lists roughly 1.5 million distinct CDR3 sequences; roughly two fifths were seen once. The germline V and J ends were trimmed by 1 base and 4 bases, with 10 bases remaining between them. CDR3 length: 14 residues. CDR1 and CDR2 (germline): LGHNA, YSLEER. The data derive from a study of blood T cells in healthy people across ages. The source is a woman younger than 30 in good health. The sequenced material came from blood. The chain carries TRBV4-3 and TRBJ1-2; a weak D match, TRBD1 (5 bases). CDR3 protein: CASSQVPGPYGYTF. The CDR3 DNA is TGCGCCAGCAGCCAAGTCCCGGGACCCTATGGCTACACCTTC.